The 9 T cell receptor beta chains reported below all come from one sample, sequenced in a study of cytomegalovirus exposure and HLA in healthy donors. Sequencing was performed with immunoSEQ multiplex PCR; in TCRdb, only in-frame clones are kept and a portion is missing. The table shows roughly 250,000 clones, with 80% to 90% occurring only once. The sample consisted of PBMCs. These receptors came from a man aged 18 to 30 in good health and CMV-seronegative.

The table lists this clone with a few counts. The chain combines TRBV2 with TRBJ1-2, with 9 bases lining up with TRBD1. The germline CDR1 and CDR2 sequences are SNHLY and FYNNEI. The CDR3 spans 16 residues. V was pared by 8 bases and J by 6 bases, with 16 bases of the junction left unmatched. Written as DNA, the CDR3 is TGTGCCAGCGAGTTAGCATCCGGGACAGGGAAGGATGGCTACACCTTC. Amino acid sequence: CASELASGTGKDGYTF.

Here the CDR3 reads CAIRGRTSGKTDTQYF. The CDR3, as DNA: TGTGCCATCAGGGGGAGGACTAGCGGGAAGACAGATACGCAGTATTTT. This chain links TRBV10-3 with TRBJ2-3; 12 nucleotides match TRBD2. CDR3 size: 16 residues. Trimming at V came to 6 bases and at J to 3 bases, leaving 7 bases not matched to a gene. Germline values: CDR1 ENHRY, CDR2 SYGVKD.

The chain joins TRBV7-9 to TRBJ2-3; 8 bases agree with TRBD2. V lost 3 bases, J lost 4 bases, and 6 bases stayed unmatched. This CDR3 comprises 15 residues. CDR1 and CDR2 from the germline V gene are SEHNR and FQNEAQ (reference sequence). This CDR3 reads CASSFGTSFADTQYF. Written as DNA, the CDR3 is TGTGCCAGCAGCTTCGGGACTAGTTTTGCAGATACGCAGTATTTT.

For the CDR3, the DNA is TGTGCCAGCAGCTTAACAACCGGGGAGCTGTTTTTT. Its protein is CASSLTTGELFF. The genes are TRBV28 and TRBJ2-2; D unresolved. This CDR3 has 12 amino acids. Germline loops: CDR1 MDHEN, CDR2 SYDVKM. Trimming took 6 bases from V and 5 from J, leaving 7 bases between them.

CDR3 sequence reads: CASSPRQGAEQETQYF. The CDR3 nucleotides read TGTGCCAGCAGCCCTAGACAGGGGGCAGAACAAGAGACCCAGTACTTC. V usage is TRBV7-6 and J usage is TRBJ2-5; 10 bases match TRBD1. CDR1 and CDR2 from the germline V gene are SGHVS and FNYEAQ. The length of the CDR3 is 16 residues. V lost 5 bases and J lost 2; bases outside the gene matches: 8.

The CDR3 coding sequence is TGTGCCAGCAGTCAGAAGAGCGACGAGCAGTACTTC. This encodes CASSQKSDEQYF. The chain recombines TRBV7-2 with TRBJ2-7; D unresolved. CDR3 length: 12 amino acids. The germline V and J ends were trimmed by 6 bases and 5 bases, with 11 bases remaining between them. CDR1 and CDR2 (germline): SGHTA, FQGNSA. The whole variable domain, filled in from reference TRBV7-2 and TRBJ2-7, reads GAGVSQSPSNKVTEKGKDVELRCDPISGHTALYWYRQSLGQGLEFLIYFQGNSAPDKSGLPSDRFSAERTGGSVSTLTIQRTQQEDSAVYLCASSQKSDEQYFGPGTRLTVT.

The V gene is TRBV28, the J gene TRBJ2-7, with TRBD2 as a possible D gene (5 bases). Trimming stripped 5 bases from V and 7 bases from J, with 9 bases between. Germline V lookup: CDR1 MDHEN, CDR2 SYDVKM. The CDR3 covers 11 residues. The CDR3 sequence: CASSTREEQYF. Here the CDR3 DNA reads TGTGCCAGCAGTACGAGGGAGGAGCAGTACTTC.

This chain uses TRBV11-3 with TRBJ2-7, with a weak D call TRBD2 (6 bases). The germline V gene has CDR1 SGHNT and CDR2 YENEEA. V dropped 5 bases and J dropped 6 bases, with 14 bases sitting between them. This CDR3 has 13 residues. The CDR3 here is CASSLGSGPEQYF. The CDR3 bases are TGTGCCAGCAGCCTCGGGAGCGGGCCCGAGCAGTACTTC.

The chain joins TRBV7-9 to TRBJ1-2, with D possibly TRBD1 on 5 matching bases. V was clipped by 6 bases and J by 6 bases, with 14 bases between them. The germline V gene has CDR1 SEHNR and CDR2 FQNEAQ (reference sequence). This CDR3 region has 13 residues. CDR3 nucleotide sequence: TGTGCCAGCAGACCCCGGGGGGTAGATGGCTACACCTTC. This gives the protein CASRPRGVDGYTF.